The T cell receptor beta chain under discussion was sequenced for a study of blood T cell repertoires in COVID-19. Across the study: The United States, Italy and Spain supplied acute and convalescent COVID-19 samples. Sources were T cells, B-cell-depleted T cells, or PBMCs; the material itself was cDNA or gDNA.

CDR1 is SQVTM, CDR2 ANQGSEA, per germline. CDR3 length: 13 residues. V lost 6 bases, J lost 4 bases, and 8 bases stayed unmatched. Seattle cases were enrolled at active infection and followed longitudinally. In the original workflow: By means of reference gene primer amplification, nucleated cell counts were estimated. TCRdb's table, derived via immunoSEQ multiplex PCR, lists solely in-frame clones and lacks some. V and J calls and clone size are given by that table; D and trimming were obtained from the DNA. The top ten clones hold approximately 0.63% of a sample with 150,000 or so clones, over 75% of them seen once.

The sequence derives from a man aged 60 to 69 with COVID-19, enrolled during active disease. The chain recombines TRBV29-1 with TRBJ2-7, with 8 bases matching TRBD1. The sequencing input was peripheral blood. CDR3 coding DNA: TGCAGCGTCGTGGGACAGGCATTTTACGAGCAGTACTTC. Protein sequence: CSVVGQAFYEQYF.